One and the same sample provided the 10 T cell receptor beta chains below, sequenced in a study of OX40 agonist ivuxolimab in advanced cancers. Assay: immunoSEQ multiplex PCR; the TCRdb copy retains only in-frame clones and omits some. The table lists about 45,000 clones, roughly 84% of them singletons. Sample: CD4+ or CD8+ T cells sorted from blood, taken in a trial of the OX40 agonist ivuxolimab. The source is an adult with an advanced solid tumor such as melanoma, head and neck, liver or kidney cancer.

This chain connects TRBV6-6 to TRBJ1-6, with 7 bases matching TRBD1. Germline V gene sequence: CDR1 MNHNY, CDR2 SVGAGI (reference sequence). J was trimmed by 2 bases and V by 6 bases; bases with no gene match: 4. The CDR3 totals 15 residues. The CDR3 sequence: CASRPDRAYNSPLHF. In nucleotides, the CDR3 is TGTGCCAGCAGACCAGACAGGGCCTATAATTCACCCCTCCACTTT.

The V and J genes are TRBV28 and TRBJ2-7; 8 bases line up with TRBD1. Germline lookup yields CDR1 MDHEN and CDR2 SYDVKM. The trim removed 5 bases at V and 5 bases at J, leaving 17 bases unmatched. CDR3 length: 17 residues. The CDR3 here is CASSASFGTGVRDEQYF. In DNA, the CDR3 is TGTGCCAGCAGTGCCTCATTCGGGACAGGCGTTAGGGACGAGCAGTACTTC.

The rearrangement links TRBV7-9 to TRBJ2-5, with no clear D. The DNA end is a closer match to TRBJ2-7, so the J assignment may be wrong. Germline CDR1 is SEHNR and CDR2 is FQNEAQ (reference sequence). CDR3 size: 14 residues. This CDR3 reads CASSLGSAPYEQYF. CDR3 DNA: TGTGCCAGCAGCTTAGGGTCGGCTCCCTACGAGCAGTACTTC.

The genes are TRBV10-3 and TRBJ1-1; the D is unclear. The CDR3 extends over 12 amino acids. V was trimmed by 6 bases and J by 5 bases, leaving 10 bases between them. The germline V gene encodes CDR1 ENHRY and CDR2 SYGVKD. The CDR3 protein is CAISQDGTEAFF. CDR3 DNA: TGTGCCATCAGCCAAGACGGGACTGAAGCTTTCTTT.

The V call is TRBV28, the J call TRBJ1-5; D is perhaps TRBD1 (5 bases). Deletions cut 8 bases from V and 5 bases from J, with 19 bases between. CDR3 length equals 15 residues. Germline CDR1 and CDR2: MDHEN and SYDVKM. The CDR3: CASGQLRDSHQPQHF. The CDR3 nucleotides are TGTGCCAGCGGCCAGTTGAGGGACTCGCATCAGCCCCAGCATTTT.

The rearrangement joins TRBV27 to TRBJ2-5; no clear D. CDR1 is MNHEY, CDR2 SMNVEV, per germline (reference sequence). The CDR3 has 14 residues. V gave up 2 bases and J gave up 2 bases, with 9 bases separating them. The CDR3 reads CASSLQARQETQYF. CDR3 bases: TGTGCCAGCAGTTTACAGGCCCGACAAGAGACCCAGTACTTC.

The V and J genes are TRBV13 and TRBJ1-5, with TRBD1 as a possible D gene (5 bases). Between the trimmed V and J ends, which lost 3 bases and 0 bases, there was a span of 18 bases. Germline CDR1 and CDR2: PRHDT and FYEKMQ (reference sequence). This CDR3 region has 18 residues. The CDR3 is CASSFSLSGDGSNQPQHF. Written as DNA, the CDR3 is TGTGCCAGCAGCTTTTCGCTTTCGGGGGACGGTAGCAATCAGCCCCAGCATTTT.

The V and J genes are TRBV5-1 and TRBJ1-6, with a tentative D call TRBD1 (6 bases). CDR1 is SGHRS and CDR2 is YFSETQ in the germline V gene. This CDR3 comprises 14 residues. V was pared by 9 bases and J by 7 bases, with 17 bases between. This CDR3 is CAKNGQLFNSPLHF. The DNA for the CDR3 is TGCGCCAAAAACGGACAGCTATTCAATTCACCCCTCCACTTT.

This chain uses TRBV7-9 with TRBJ2-7; TRBD2 aligns across 11 bases. J gave up 3 bases and V 5 bases, and 6 bases lay outside the gene matches. CDR3 size: 15 residues. Germline V gene lookup returns CDR1 SEHNR and CDR2 FQNEAQ (reference sequence). The CDR3 DNA reads TGTGCCAGCAGCGTTAGCGGGAGGGCCCTCTACGAGCAGTACTTC. Its translation: CASSVSGRALYEQYF. The complete variable domain, with remaining parts taken from reference TRBV7-9 and TRBJ2-7, reads DTGVSQNPRHKITKRGQNVTFRCDPISEHNRLYWYRQTLGQGPEFLTYFQNEAQLEKSRLLSDRFSAERPKGSFSTLEIQRTEQGDSAMYLCASSVSGRALYEQYFGPGTRLTVT.

V gene TRBV5-6 combines with J gene TRBJ2-5; D unclear. Looked up from germline, CDR1 is SGHDT and CDR2 is YYEEEE. The V end lost 2 bases, the J end lost 1 base, and 0 bases lay between the germline ends. This CDR3 contains 11 residues. CDR3 sequence: CASSFQETQYF. The CDR3 DNA reads as TGTGCCAGCAGCTTCCAAGAGACCCAGTACTTC.